The next 10 T cell receptor beta chains were all read from a single sample in a study of T cell changes during pregnancy in multiple sclerosis. Clones were sequenced by immunoSEQ multiplex PCR, and TCRdb holds only the in-frame ones, with some missing. The data contain around 130,000 clones, 95% to 98% of them singletons. Specimen: peripheral blood, collected after pregnancy. All receptors derive from a female donor with multiple sclerosis, enrolled in a pregnancy study.

This clone was detected only once. The chain uses TRBV7-9 and TRBJ2-7; TRBD2 matches at 7 bases. The J segment lost 6 bases and the V segment lost 4 bases, leaving 15 bases of the junction unmatched. Germline V CDR1 and CDR2: SEHNR, FQNEAQ (reference sequence). CDR3 length: 16 amino acids. Here the CDR3 reads CASSSAGVGDPFEQYF. As DNA, the CDR3 is TGTGCCAGCAGCTCCGCGGGGGTTGGGGATCCTTTCGAGCAGTACTTC.

The V gene is TRBV5-4, the J gene TRBJ2-1; TRBD2 might be the D (8 bases). The CDR3 consists of 17 residues. V dropped 4 bases and J dropped 4 bases, with 21 bases sitting between them. Germline loops: CDR1 SGHNT, CDR2 YYREEE (reference sequence). The CDR3 nucleotides read TGTGCCAGCAGCCAGGGGGGCGGGGGGCACTTATACAATGAGCAGTTCTTC. The encoded protein is CASSQGGGGHLYNEQFF.

The chain couples TRBV27 to TRBJ2-1, with D possibly matching TRBD1 (6 bases). The V end was cut by 6 bases, the J end by 4 bases, with 13 bases between. This CDR3 is 14 amino acids long. CDR1 is MNHEY, CDR2 SMNVEV, per germline (reference sequence). The CDR3 DNA follows: TGTGCCAGCAGCACAGGGTCCACTTACAATGAGCAGTTCTTC. Its translation is CASSTGSTYNEQFF.

The chain couples TRBV25-1 to TRBJ1-1; D is undetermined. V shed 3 bases and J shed 4 bases, with 9 bases lying between them. CDR1 is MGHDK and CDR2 is SYGVNS in the germline V gene. This CDR3 comprises 13 residues. In DNA, the CDR3 is TGTGCCAGCAGTGATGGGCAATCCACTGAAGCTTTCTTT. This codes for CASSDGQSTEAFF.

This chain links TRBV4-1 with TRBJ2-1; 12 nucleotides match TRBD2. Looked up from germline, CDR1 is MGHRA and CDR2 is YSYEKL. J was trimmed by 5 bases and V by 3 bases; bases with no gene match: 20. This CDR3 has 21 residues. CDR3 bases: TGCGCCAGCAGCCATCCCGGGGGGCTAGCGGGAGGGCGGAGCGAAAACAATGAGCAGTTCTTC. The encoded protein is CASSHPGGLAGGRSENNEQFF.

The chain employs TRBV5-1 and TRBJ2-2; D is possibly TRBD1 (6 bases). This CDR3 contains 17 residues. Germline loops: CDR1 SGHRS, CDR2 YFSETQ. V lost 5 bases and J 0 bases, leaving 17 bases between the germline ends. CDR3 loop: CASSFSRGTSNTGELFF. The CDR3 nucleotides read TGCGCCAGCAGTTTCTCAAGGGGGACATCGAACACCGGGGAGCTGTTTTTT.

This chain links TRBV5-8 with TRBJ1-1; D may be TRBD1 (6 bases). The CDR3 loop spans 16 amino acids. Germline V lookup: CDR1 SGHTS, CDR2 YDEGEE. V shed 0 bases and J shed 0 bases, with 12 bases lying between them. The CDR3 sequence is CASSLVGGRMNTEAFF. CDR3 nucleotides: TGTGCCAGCAGCTTGGTAGGGGGTAGGATGAACACTGAAGCTTTCTTT.

The chain joins TRBV2 to TRBJ1-5; no clear D. Trimming removed 7 bases from V and 2 bases from J, with 21 bases in between. The CDR3 contains 17 residues. In germline, CDR1 is SNHLY, CDR2 FYNNEI. CDR3 DNA sequence: TGTGCCAGCATGGCTACAGCGGTTGGTTTGGGCAATCAGCCCCAGCATTTT. This gives the protein CASMATAVGLGNQPQHF.

V gene TRBV10-1 combines with J gene TRBJ2-7, with D perhaps TRBD2 (7 bases). The germline CDR1 and CDR2 sequences are WNHNN and SYGVQD (reference sequence). The V gene lost 7 bases and the J gene lost 2 bases, with 21 bases spanning the gap. The CDR3 is made up of 16 amino acids. The CDR3 sequence: CASTLRAGEGAYEQYF. CDR3 nucleotides: TGCGCCAGCACCCTAAGGGCGGGAGAGGGGGCCTACGAGCAGTACTTC.

The rearrangement links TRBV9 to TRBJ1-2; D possibly corresponds to TRBD1 (5 bases). This CDR3 has 13 amino acids. In germline, CDR1 is SGDLS, CDR2 YYNGEE. With 5 bases removed from V and 4 bases from J, the gap between germline ends came to 12 bases. The CDR3 reads CASSAAGGYGYTF. As DNA, the CDR3 is TGTGCCAGCAGTGCCGCGGGGGGCTATGGCTACACCTTC.